This T cell receptor (beta chain) was recovered during a study of blood T cell repertoires in COVID-19. Sequenced by immunoSEQ multiplex PCR; TCRdb stores in-frame clones only, minus some. The sample has more than 200,000 clones; more than 85% are singletons. Recovery among Cohort 3 donors was established by two negative PCRs, clearance, or symptom resolution. Looked up from germline, CDR1 is SNHLY and CDR2 is FYNNEI. V lost 5 bases and J lost 4, with 5 bases in between. The length of the CDR3 is 11 residues. Sequencing was done on a sample of PBMCs or T cells enriched from blood (not recorded which). The clonotype originates from a woman between 50 and 59 years old who had recovered from COVID-19. This chain uses TRBV2 with TRBJ1-1; no definite D call. CDR3 coding DNA: TGTGCCAGCAGTCTGAGCACTGAAGCTTTCTTT. Translating gives CASSLSTEAFF.